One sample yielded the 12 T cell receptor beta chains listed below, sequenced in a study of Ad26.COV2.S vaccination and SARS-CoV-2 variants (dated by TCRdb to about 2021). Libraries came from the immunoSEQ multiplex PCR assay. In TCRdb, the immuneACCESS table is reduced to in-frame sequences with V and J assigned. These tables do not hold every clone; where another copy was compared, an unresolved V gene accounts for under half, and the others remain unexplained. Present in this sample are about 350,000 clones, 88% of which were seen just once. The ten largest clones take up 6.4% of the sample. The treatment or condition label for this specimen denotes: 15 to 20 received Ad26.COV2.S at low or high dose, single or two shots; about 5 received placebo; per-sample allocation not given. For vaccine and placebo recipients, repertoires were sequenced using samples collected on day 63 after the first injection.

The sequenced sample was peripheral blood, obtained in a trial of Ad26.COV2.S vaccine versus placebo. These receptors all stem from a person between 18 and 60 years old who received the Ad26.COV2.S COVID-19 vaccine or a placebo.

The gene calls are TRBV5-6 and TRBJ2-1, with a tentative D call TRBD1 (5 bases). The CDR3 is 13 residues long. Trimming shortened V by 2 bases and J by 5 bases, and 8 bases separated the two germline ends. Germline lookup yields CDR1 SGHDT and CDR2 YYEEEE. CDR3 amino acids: CASSFRGNNEQFF. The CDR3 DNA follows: TGTGCCAGCAGCTTTAGGGGCAACAATGAGCAGTTCTTC.

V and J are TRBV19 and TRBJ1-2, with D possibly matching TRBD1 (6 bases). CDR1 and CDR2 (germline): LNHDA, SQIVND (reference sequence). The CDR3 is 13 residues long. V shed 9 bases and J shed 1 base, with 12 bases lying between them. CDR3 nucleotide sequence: TGTGCCAGCGGGACATTCGGTAACTATGGCTACACCTTC. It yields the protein CASGTFGNYGYTF.

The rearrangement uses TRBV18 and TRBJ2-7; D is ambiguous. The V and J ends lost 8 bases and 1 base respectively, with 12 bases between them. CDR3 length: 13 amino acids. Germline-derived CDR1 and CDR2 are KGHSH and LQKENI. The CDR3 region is CASHGQDSYEQYF. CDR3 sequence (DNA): TGTGCCAGCCACGGTCAGGATTCCTACGAGCAGTACTTC.

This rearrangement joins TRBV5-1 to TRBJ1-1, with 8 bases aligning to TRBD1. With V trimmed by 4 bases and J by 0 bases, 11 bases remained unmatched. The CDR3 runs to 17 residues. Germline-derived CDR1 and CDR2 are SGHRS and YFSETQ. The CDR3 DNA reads TGCGCCAGCAGCCTAGGCCAGGGGGCCTCCCTGAACACTGAAGCTTTCTTT. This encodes CASSLGQGASLNTEAFF.

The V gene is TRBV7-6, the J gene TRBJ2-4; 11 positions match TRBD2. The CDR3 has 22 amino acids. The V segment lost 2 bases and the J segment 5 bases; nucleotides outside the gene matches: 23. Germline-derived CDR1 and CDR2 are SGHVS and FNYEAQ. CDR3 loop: CASSLNSPKPGLAVEHQNIQYF. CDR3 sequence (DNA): TGTGCCAGCAGCTTAAACTCCCCCAAACCGGGACTAGCGGTAGAGCACCAAAACATTCAGTACTTC.

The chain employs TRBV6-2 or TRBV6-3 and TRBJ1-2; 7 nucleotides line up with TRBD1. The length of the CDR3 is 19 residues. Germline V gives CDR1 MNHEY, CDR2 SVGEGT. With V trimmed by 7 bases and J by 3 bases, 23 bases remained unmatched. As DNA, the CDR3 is TGTGCCAGCAACCCCCGACCGGGACAGCGGATCATCGGCGACTATGGCTACACCTTC. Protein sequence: CASNPRPGQRIIGDYGYTF.

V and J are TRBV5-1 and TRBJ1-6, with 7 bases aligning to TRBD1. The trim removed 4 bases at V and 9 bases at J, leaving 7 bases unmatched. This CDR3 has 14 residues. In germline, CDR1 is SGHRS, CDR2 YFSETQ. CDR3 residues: CASSQDRFPSPLHF. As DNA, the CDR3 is TGCGCCAGCAGCCAGGACAGGTTCCCTTCACCCCTCCACTTT.

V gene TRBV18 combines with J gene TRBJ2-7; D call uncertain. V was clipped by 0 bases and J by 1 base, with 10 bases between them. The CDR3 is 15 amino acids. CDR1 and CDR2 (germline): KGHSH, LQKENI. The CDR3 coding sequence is TGTGCCAGCTCACCACCGGGTTTTTCGTCCTACGAGCAGTACTTC. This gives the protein CASSPPGFSSYEQYF.

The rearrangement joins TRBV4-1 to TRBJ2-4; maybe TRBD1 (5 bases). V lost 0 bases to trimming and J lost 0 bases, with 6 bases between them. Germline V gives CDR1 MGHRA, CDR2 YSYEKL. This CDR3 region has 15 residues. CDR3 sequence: CASSQDQGAKNIQYF. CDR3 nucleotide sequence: TGCGCCAGCAGCCAAGATCAGGGAGCCAAAAACATTCAGTACTTC.

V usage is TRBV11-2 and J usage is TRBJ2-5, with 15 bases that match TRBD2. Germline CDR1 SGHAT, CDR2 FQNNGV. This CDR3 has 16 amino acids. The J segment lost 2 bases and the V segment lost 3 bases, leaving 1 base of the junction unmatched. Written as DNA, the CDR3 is TGTGCCAGCAGCTTCGGACTAGCGGGAGGGCAAGAGACCCAGTACTTC. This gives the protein CASSFGLAGGQETQYF. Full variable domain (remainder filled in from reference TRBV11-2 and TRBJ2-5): EAGVAQSPRYKIIEKRQSVAFWCNPISGHATLYWYQQILGQGPKLLIQFQNNGVVDDSQLPKDRFSAERLKGVDSTLKIQPAKLEDSAVYLCASSFGLAGGQETQYFGPGTRLLVL.

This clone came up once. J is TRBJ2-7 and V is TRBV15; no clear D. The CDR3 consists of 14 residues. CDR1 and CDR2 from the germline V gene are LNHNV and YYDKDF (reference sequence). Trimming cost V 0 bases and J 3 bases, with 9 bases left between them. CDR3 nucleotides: TGTGCCACCAGCAGAGACCCAGGTGACTACGAGCAGTACTTC. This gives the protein CATSRDPGDYEQYF.

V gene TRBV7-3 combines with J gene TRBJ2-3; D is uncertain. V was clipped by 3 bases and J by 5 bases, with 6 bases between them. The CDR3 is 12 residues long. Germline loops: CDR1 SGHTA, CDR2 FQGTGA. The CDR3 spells CASSFPKDTQYF. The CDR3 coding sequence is TGTGCCAGCAGCTTCCCGAAAGATACGCAGTATTTT.